This T cell receptor beta chain was retrieved from a study of tumor T cells in aggressive B-cell lymphoma. The ends lost 11 bases at V and 3 bases at J; junction bases unmatched: 9. The CDR3 sequence is 13 residues long. Germline V gene data show CDR1 as SEHNR and CDR2 as FQNEAQ (reference sequence). Profiling relied on immunoSEQ multiplex PCR, and the TCRdb table lists in-frame clones only, not all of them. This sample yields about 3,000 clones, of which 85% are seen a single time; less than 4.5% belongs to the top ten. Sequencing was carried out using tumor tissue. The receptor was isolated from an adult with diffuse large B cell lymphoma. This rearrangement joins TRBV7-9 to TRBJ2-7; 8 bases line up with TRBD2. The CDR3: CALSGGGFYEQYF. The CDR3 region has the DNA TGTGCCCTCTCCGGCGGGGGGTTCTACGAGCAGTACTTC.